A single sample is the source of the 8 T cell receptor beta chains below, sequenced in a study of identical twins. MiXCR, applied by TCRdb to the 5' RACE reads, yields one record per CDR3 protein. This table has about 530,000 distinct CDR3 sequences, roughly 15% appearing once. A further study also used this sample, focusing on yellow fever vaccine responses in identical twins.

The sequenced sample was CD4+ T cells sorted from blood. The receptor source for this set is a woman younger than 30 in good health.

There are a few counts of this clonotype. The chain employs TRBV5-5 and TRBJ1-1, with D perhaps TRBD1 (5 bases). Trimming cost V 3 bases and J 1 base, with 10 bases left between them. There are 14 residues in the CDR3. Germline CDR1 reads SGHKS; CDR2 reads YYEKEE (reference sequence). The CDR3 spells CASSSGGTNTEAFF. The CDR3 DNA reads as TGTGCCAGCAGCTCTGGGGGGACGAACACTGAAGCTTTCTTT.

The sample holds a few counts of this clonotype. V and J are TRBV20-1 and TRBJ1-5, with 7 nucleotides matching TRBD1. With 5 bases clipped from V and 0 bases from J, the junction kept 10 bases outside the gene matches. CDR1 DFQATT and CDR2 SNEGSKA come from the germline V gene (reference sequence). CDR3 length: 16 amino acids. The CDR3: CSAGQANLYSNQPQHF. The CDR3 nucleotides read TGCAGTGCTGGACAGGCGAATCTCTATAGCAATCAGCCCCAGCATTTT.

There are a few counts of this clonotype. The CDR3 sequence: CSELAGADTQYF. CDR3 DNA sequence: TGCAGTGAGCTAGCGGGTGCAGATACGCAGTATTTT. The rearrangement joins TRBV20-1 to TRBJ2-3; 8 bases fit TRBD2. V lost 7 bases, J lost 4 bases, and 4 bases stayed unmatched. The CDR3 is 12 amino acids. The germline V gene encodes CDR1 DFQATT and CDR2 SNEGSKA (reference sequence).

J is TRBJ2-7 and V is TRBV14, with D unclear. In germline, CDR1 is SGHDN, CDR2 FVKESK. V was cut by 1 base and J by 6 bases, with 10 bases left in between. The CDR3 is 13 residues long. CDR3 region: CASSQVGVSEQYV. DNA for the CDR3: TGTGCCAGCAGCCAAGTTGGGGTTAGCGAGCAGTACGTC.

The chain joins TRBV12-3 or TRBV12-4 to TRBJ2-1; TRBD2 aligns across 11 bases. The CDR3 has 14 residues. V lost 6 bases to trimming and J lost 6 bases; unmatched junction nucleotides: 4. CDR3 in amino acids: CASRLAGAPNEQFF. CDR3 in DNA: TGTGCCAGCAGACTAGCGGGAGCTCCCAATGAGCAGTTCTTC.

The V call is TRBV20-1, the J call TRBJ2-7; 10 bases fit TRBD2. The germline V gene encodes CDR1 DFQATT and CDR2 SNEGSKA (reference sequence). V dropped 6 bases and J dropped 1; count of bases not matched to a gene: 6. CDR3 length: 14 residues. The CDR3 nucleotides read TGCAGTGCAGAAAGCGGGAGGGTTTCCTACGAGCAGTACTTC. Translated: CSAESGRVSYEQYF.

This clonotype appeared a few times. The chain links TRBV20-1 to TRBJ2-7, with D maybe TRBD1 (6 bases). V dropped 6 bases and J dropped 0 bases, with 9 bases sitting between them. The CDR3 sequence is 12 residues long. Per the germline V gene, CDR1 is DFQATT and CDR2 is SNEGSKA (reference sequence). CDR3 sequence (DNA): TGCAGTGCGAGGGACACCTCCTACGAGCAGTACGTC. It is translated as CSARDTSYEQYV.

This clonotype was observed at least ten times. The V call is TRBV29-1, the J call TRBJ2-1; 8 bases are shared with TRBD1. J lost 9 bases, V lost 4 bases, and 8 bases had no gene match. Germline assignment: CDR1 SQVTM and CDR2 ANQGSEA. This CDR3 spans 13 amino acids. The CDR3 region is CSVGSGGWGEQFF. Here the CDR3 DNA reads TGCAGCGTTGGATCAGGGGGCTGGGGTGAGCAGTTCTTC.